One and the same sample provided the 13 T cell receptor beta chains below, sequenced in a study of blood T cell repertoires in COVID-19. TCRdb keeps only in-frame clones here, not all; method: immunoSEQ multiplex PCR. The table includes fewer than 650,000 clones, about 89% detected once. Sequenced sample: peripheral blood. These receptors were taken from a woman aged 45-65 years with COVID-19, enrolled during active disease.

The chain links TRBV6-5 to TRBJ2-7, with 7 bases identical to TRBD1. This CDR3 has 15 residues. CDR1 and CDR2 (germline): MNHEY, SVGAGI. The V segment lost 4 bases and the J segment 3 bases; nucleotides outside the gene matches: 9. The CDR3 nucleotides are TGTGCCAGCAGTTCAAGACAGGGACAAGGCTACGAGCAGTACTTC. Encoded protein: CASSSRQGQGYEQYF.

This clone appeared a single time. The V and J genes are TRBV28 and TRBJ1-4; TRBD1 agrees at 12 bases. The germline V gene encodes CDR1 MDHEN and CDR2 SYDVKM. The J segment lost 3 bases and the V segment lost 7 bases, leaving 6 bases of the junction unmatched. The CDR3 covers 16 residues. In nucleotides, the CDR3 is TGTGCCAGCACGCGTGGGACAGGGGGCTCTAATGAAAAACTGTTTTTT. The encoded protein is CASTRGTGGSNEKLFF. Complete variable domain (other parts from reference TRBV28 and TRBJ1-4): DVKVTQSSRYLVKRTGEKVFLECVQDMDHENMFWYRQDPGLGLRLIYFSYDVKMKEKGDIPEGYSVSREKKERFSLILESASTNQTSMYLCASTRGTGGSNEKLFFGSGTQLSVL.

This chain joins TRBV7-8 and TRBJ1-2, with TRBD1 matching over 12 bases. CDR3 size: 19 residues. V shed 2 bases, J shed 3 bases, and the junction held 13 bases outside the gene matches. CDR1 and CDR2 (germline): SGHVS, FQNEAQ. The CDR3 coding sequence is TGTGCCAGCAGCTTACGAGGAGGGGGACAGGGGGCACGCGACTATGGCTACACCTTC. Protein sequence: CASSLRGGGQGARDYGYTF.

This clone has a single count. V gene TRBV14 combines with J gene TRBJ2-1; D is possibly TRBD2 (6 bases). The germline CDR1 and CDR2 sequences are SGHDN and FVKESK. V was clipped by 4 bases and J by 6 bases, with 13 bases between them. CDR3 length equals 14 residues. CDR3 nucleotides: TGTGCCAGCAGCCCCGCCGGGACTCTCAATGAGCAGTTCTTC. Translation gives CASSPAGTLNEQFF. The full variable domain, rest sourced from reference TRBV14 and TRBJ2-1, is EAGVTQFPSHSVIEKGQTVTLRCDPISGHDNLYWYRRVMGKEIKFLLHFVKESKQDESGMPNNRFLAERTGGTYSTLKVQPAELEDSGVYFCASSPAGTLNEQFFGPGTRLTVL.

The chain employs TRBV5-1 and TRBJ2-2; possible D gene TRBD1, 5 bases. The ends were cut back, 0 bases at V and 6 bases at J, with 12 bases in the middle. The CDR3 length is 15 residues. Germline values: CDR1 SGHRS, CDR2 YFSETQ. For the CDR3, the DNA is TGCGCCAGCAGCTTGGGAGATGGGGCGCCCGGGGAGCTGTTTTTT. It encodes CASSLGDGAPGELFF.

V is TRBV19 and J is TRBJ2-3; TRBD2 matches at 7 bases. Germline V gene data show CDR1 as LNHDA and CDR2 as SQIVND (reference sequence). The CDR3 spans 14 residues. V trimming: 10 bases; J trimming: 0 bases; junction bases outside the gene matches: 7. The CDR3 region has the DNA TGTGCCACCCAGCGGGATCCGAGCACAGATACGCAGTATTTT. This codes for CATQRDPSTDTQYF.

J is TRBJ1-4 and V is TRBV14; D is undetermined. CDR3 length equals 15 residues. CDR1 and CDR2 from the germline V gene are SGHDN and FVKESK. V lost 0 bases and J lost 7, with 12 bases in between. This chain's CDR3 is CASSQDPGKGEKLFF. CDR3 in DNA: TGTGCCAGCAGCCAAGATCCAGGAAAAGGTGAAAAACTGTTTTTT.

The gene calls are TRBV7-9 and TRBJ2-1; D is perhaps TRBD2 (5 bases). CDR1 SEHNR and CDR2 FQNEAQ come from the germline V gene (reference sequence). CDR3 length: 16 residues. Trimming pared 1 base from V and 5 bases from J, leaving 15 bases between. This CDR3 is CASSLGGLRVNNEQFF. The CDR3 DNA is TGTGCCAGCAGCTTAGGTGGGTTGCGGGTTAACAATGAGCAGTTCTTC.

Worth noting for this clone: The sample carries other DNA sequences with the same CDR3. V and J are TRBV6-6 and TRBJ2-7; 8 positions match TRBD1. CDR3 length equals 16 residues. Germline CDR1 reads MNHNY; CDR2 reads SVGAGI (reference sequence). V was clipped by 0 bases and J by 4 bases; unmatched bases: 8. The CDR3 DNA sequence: TGTGCCAGCAGTTACTCTGGACAGGGTGGGTTTTACGAGCAGTACTTC. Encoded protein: CASSYSGQGGFYEQYF.

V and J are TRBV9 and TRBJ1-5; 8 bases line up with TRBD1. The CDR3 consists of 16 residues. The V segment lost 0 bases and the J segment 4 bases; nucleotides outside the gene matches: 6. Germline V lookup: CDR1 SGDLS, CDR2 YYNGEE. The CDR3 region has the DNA TGTGCCAGCAGCGTAGGTCCAGGGGGCGCAAATCAGCCCCAGCATTTT. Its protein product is CASSVGPGGANQPQHF.

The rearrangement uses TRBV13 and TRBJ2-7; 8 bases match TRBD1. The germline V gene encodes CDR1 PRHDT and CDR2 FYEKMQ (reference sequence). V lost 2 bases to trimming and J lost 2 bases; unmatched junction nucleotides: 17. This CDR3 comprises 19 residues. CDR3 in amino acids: CASSLNMRPGGSGTYEQYF. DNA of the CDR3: TGTGCCAGCAGCTTAAACATGAGGCCAGGGGGCTCAGGGACCTACGAGCAGTACTTC. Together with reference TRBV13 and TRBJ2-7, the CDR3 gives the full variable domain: AAGVIQSPRHLIKEKRETATLKCYPIPRHDTVYWYQQGPGQDPQFLISFYEKMQSDKGSIPDRFSAQQFSDYHSELNMSSLELGDSALYFCASSLNMRPGGSGTYEQYFGPGTRLTVT.

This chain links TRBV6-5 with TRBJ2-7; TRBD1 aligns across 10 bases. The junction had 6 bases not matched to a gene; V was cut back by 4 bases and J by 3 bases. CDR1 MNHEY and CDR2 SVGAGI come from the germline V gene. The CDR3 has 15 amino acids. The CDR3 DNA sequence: TGTGCCAGCAGTTCGACCCGGACAGGGGGCTACGAGCAGTACTTC. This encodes CASSSTRTGGYEQYF.

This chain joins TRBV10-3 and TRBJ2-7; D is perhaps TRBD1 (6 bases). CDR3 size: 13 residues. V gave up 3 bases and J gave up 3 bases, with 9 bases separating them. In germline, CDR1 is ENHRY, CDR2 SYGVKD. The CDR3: CAISEVGGYEQYF. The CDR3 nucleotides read TGTGCCATCAGTGAAGTAGGGGGCTACGAGCAGTACTTC.